These 18 T cell receptor beta chains originate from one sample sequenced in a study of blood T cells in healthy people across ages. Alongside a J-beta primer mix, a sample-barcoded 5' primer served in a second PCR lasting about 6 to 12 cycles. From the 5' RACE reads, TCRdb called clonotypes with MiXCR, one entry per CDR3 protein. The data hold approximately 1,100,000 distinct CDR3 sequences, with 40% to 45% observed a single time. The sample taken for sequencing was blood. The receptor set was obtained from a woman aged 55-69 years in good health.

The V call is TRBV2, the J call TRBJ2-7; 8 nucleotides line up with TRBD2. CDR3 length: 14 amino acids. Germline trimming cut 6 bases from V and 3 bases from J; bases unmatched to any gene: 7. From germline, CDR1 is SNHLY and CDR2 FYNNEI. CDR3 loop: CASRTPGLGYEQYF. The CDR3, as DNA: TGTGCCAGCAGGACCCCGGGACTAGGCTACGAGCAGTACTTC.

The chain carries TRBV28 and TRBJ2-4; D is perhaps TRBD1 (6 bases). From germline, CDR1 is MDHEN and CDR2 SYDVKM. The CDR3 sequence is 15 residues long. The V end lost 5 bases, the J end lost 3 bases, and 14 bases lay between the germline ends. The CDR3 DNA reads TGTGCCAGCAGTGTCACAGGGTACGGCAAAAACATTCAGTACTTC. This codes for CASSVTGYGKNIQYF. Full variable domain (outside the CDR3, taken from reference TRBV28 and TRBJ2-4): DVKVTQSSRYLVKRTGEKVFLECVQDMDHENMFWYRQDPGLGLRLIYFSYDVKMKEKGDIPEGYSVSREKKERFSLILESASTNQTSMYLCASSVTGYGKNIQYFGAGTRLSVL.

This clonotype turned up a few times. CDR3 sequence reads: CASSTYSSGSSYNEQFF. CDR3 bases: TGTGCCAGCAGCACCTATTCTAGCGGGAGCTCCTACAATGAGCAGTTCTTC. The chain has TRBV7-9 and TRBJ2-1; 10 bases are shared with TRBD2. The CDR3 is made up of 17 amino acids. The germline V gene has CDR1 SEHNR and CDR2 FQNEAQ (reference sequence). V lost 5 bases and J lost 0; bases outside the gene matches: 7.

Of note for this clonotype: A much larger clone lies a single base off, so this may be a read error. The chain recombines TRBV6-5 with TRBJ2-5; D is uncertain. Germline CDR1 is MNHEY and CDR2 is SVGAGI. The CDR3 runs to 13 residues. V lost 4 bases and J 7 bases, leaving 13 bases between the germline ends. The CDR3 is CASSLTPRGTQYF. In DNA form, the CDR3 reads TGTGCCAGCAGTTTGACCCCTCGTGGGACCCAGTACTTC.

The genes are TRBV5-1 and TRBJ2-5, with D possibly being TRBD2 (8 bases). CDR1 and CDR2 (germline): SGHRS, YFSETQ. The CDR3 sequence is 17 residues long. V was clipped by 4 bases and J by 10 bases, with 29 bases between them. CDR3 amino acids: CASSVTGSGDGRGFQYF. CDR3 in DNA: TGCGCCAGCAGCGTGACAGGGTCCGGTGACGGGAGGGGTTTCCAGTACTTC.

This clonotype was observed a single time. Being one base from a much bigger clone, this may be a read error. The chain is built from TRBV29-1 and TRBJ2-6; no definite D call. Germline V gives CDR1 SQVTM, CDR2 ANQGSEA. CDR3 length: 13 residues. This chain's CDR3 is CSIEDPGANVLTF. The CDR3 nucleotides read TGCAGCATTGAAGATCCTGGGGCCAACGTCCTGACTTTC. Together with reference TRBV29-1 and TRBJ2-6, the CDR3 gives the full variable domain: SAVISQKPSRDICQRGTSLTIQCQVDSQVTMMFWYRQQPGQSLTLIATANQGSEATYESGFVIDKFPISRPNLTFSTLTVSNMSPEDSSIYLCSIEDPGANVLTFGAGSRLTVL.

The chain combines TRBV6-5 with TRBJ1-1; 8 bases align to TRBD1. CDR3 length: 14 amino acids. Germline V gives CDR1 MNHEY, CDR2 SVGAGI. V lost 6 bases and J lost 1; bases outside the gene matches: 4. DNA for the CDR3: TGTGCCAGCAGCGACGGGACAGGGAACACTGAAGCTTTCTTT. Translating it yields CASSDGTGNTEAFF.

This chain uses TRBV7-2 with TRBJ2-7; D gene ambiguous. The germline CDR1 and CDR2 sequences are SGHTA and FQGNSA. V was shortened by 6 bases and J by 7 bases, with 16 bases between the two germline ends. The CDR3 sequence is 13 residues long. The CDR3 DNA reads as TGTGCCAGCAGTTGGCGGATATCGAGTGAGCAGTACTTC. This codes for CASSWRISSEQYF.

The chain recombines TRBV3-1 with TRBJ1-1, with D hard to call. Germline CDR1 reads LGHDT; CDR2 reads YNNKEL (reference sequence). CDR3 length: 12 residues. Trimming took 4 bases from V and 6 from J, leaving 9 bases between them. The CDR3 nucleotides are TGTGCCAGCAGCCGGAGTTTGGCTGAAGCTTTCTTT. This gives the protein CASSRSLAEAFF.

As regards this clonotype: A much larger clone lies one base from this, so it may be a read error. The chain has TRBV12-3 or TRBV12-4 and TRBJ2-5; 7 nucleotides agree with TRBD1. V lost 4 bases to trimming and J lost 5 bases; unmatched junction nucleotides: 4. The length of the CDR3 is 13 residues. The CDR3 loop is CASSYETGETQYF. The CDR3 coding sequence is TGTGCCAGCAGTTACGAGACAGGGGAGACCCAGTACTTC.

The table lists this clonotype with a few counts. The chain joins TRBV9 to TRBJ1-6; D is undetermined. The CDR3 has 14 residues. Germline lookup yields CDR1 SGDLS and CDR2 YYNGEE. The germline V and J ends were trimmed by 2 bases and 4 bases, with 7 bases remaining between them. As DNA, the CDR3 is TGTGCCAGCAGCGTCCCAGGTTATAATTCACCCCTCCACTTT. This encodes CASSVPGYNSPLHF.

There are a few counts of this clonotype. The rearrangement links TRBV11-2 to TRBJ2-7; maybe TRBD1 (5 bases). This CDR3 comprises 16 residues. The germline V and J ends were trimmed by 5 bases and 3 bases, with 20 bases remaining between them. Germline CDR1 reads SGHAT; CDR2 reads FQNNGV. CDR3 protein: CASSQYRMSADYEQYF. The CDR3 DNA reads as TGTGCCAGCAGCCAATACAGGATGAGCGCTGACTACGAGCAGTACTTC.

This chain joins TRBV18 and TRBJ1-1; 8 bases agree with TRBD1. V trimming: 1 base; J trimming: 4 bases; junction bases outside the gene matches: 8. Germline CDR1 reads KGHSH; CDR2 reads LQKENI. CDR3 length: 16 amino acids. DNA for the CDR3: TGTGCCAGCTCACCACTAGGGCAGGGGGCCGTCACTGAAGCTTTCTTT. Its protein product is CASSPLGQGAVTEAFF.

This clonotype was seen more than once but under ten times. The chain combines TRBV10-1 with TRBJ2-3; 12 bases map to TRBD2. Germline CDR1 is WNHNN and CDR2 is SYGVQD (reference sequence). With V trimmed by 5 bases and J by 6 bases, 6 bases remained unmatched. The CDR3 contains 15 residues. CDR3 region: CASSWTSGTMDTQYF. As DNA, the CDR3 is TGCGCCAGCAGTTGGACTAGCGGGACGATGGATACGCAGTATTTT.

V is TRBV27 and J is TRBJ2-3, with D possibly being TRBD2 (5 bases). V was pared by 5 bases and J by 5 bases, with 11 bases between. Germline loops: CDR1 MNHEY, CDR2 SMNVEV (reference sequence). The CDR3 is 13 residues long. The CDR3 DNA sequence: TGTGCCAGCAGTGTAGGGAGCGGAGATACGCAGTATTTT. It yields the protein CASSVGSGDTQYF.

The chain links TRBV4-2 to TRBJ2-1; 11 nucleotides agree with TRBD2. V shed 1 base and J 6 bases; nucleotides not matched to a gene: 17. The CDR3 is 20 amino acids. Germline V gene data show CDR1 as LGHNA and CDR2 as YNFKEQ. The CDR3 DNA sequence: TGTGCCAGCAGCCAAGCCCCCTCCGGGGGTGTAGCGGGAGGGAGCAATGAGCAGTTCTTC. Protein sequence: CASSQAPSGGVAGGSNEQFF.

The V gene is TRBV7-3, the J gene TRBJ2-3; possibly TRBD1 for D (5 bases). This CDR3 spans 16 amino acids. Per germline, CDR1 SGHTA and CDR2 FQGTGA. Trimming cost V 2 bases and J 0 bases, with 12 bases left between them. The CDR3 region has the DNA TGTGCCAGCAGCTTAGGTAGCAGGACAAGCACAGATACGCAGTATTTT. The encoded protein is CASSLGSRTSTDTQYF.

The J gene is TRBJ2-1, the V gene TRBV27; TRBD2 aligns across 10 bases. Germline V gives CDR1 MNHEY, CDR2 SMNVEV (reference sequence). The CDR3 sequence is 14 residues long. The trim removed 7 bases at V and 10 bases at J, leaving 10 bases unmatched. The CDR3 here is CASTLAGEREEQFF. For the CDR3, the DNA is TGTGCCAGCACCCTAGCGGGAGAGCGTGAGGAGCAGTTCTTC.